This is a list of T cell receptor beta chains from one sample in a study of post-analysis software for immune sequencing data. TCRdb used MiXCR to reprocess the PCR reads, holding one entry per CDR3 protein. The data hold 150,000 to 200,000 distinct CDR3 sequences, with about 37% observed a single time. This specimen consisted of blood, obtained after autologous hematopoietic stem cell transplantation. The receptors here all came from a girl aged 5-17 years with multiple sclerosis. Each CDR3 is given with its conserved first and last residue. The D gene is left open where the match is weak. For some rows the clone size is stated as once, few or many, or as a class when expanded; others skip it.

size	J	D	V	CDR3	DNA
.	TRBJ1-1	.	TRBV18	CASSPLGTEAFF	TGTGCCAGCTCACCTCTAGGCACTGAAGCTTTCTTT
few	TRBJ2-7	TRBD2	TRBV20-1	CSASFLAGGAYEQYF	TGCAGTGCTAGTTTCCTAGCGGGAGGGGCCTACGAGCAGTACTTC
.	TRBJ2-5	.	TRBV20-1	CSASPMGETQYF	TGCAGTGCTAGCCCGATGGGAGAGACCCAGTACTTC
.	TRBJ2-7	TRBD2	TRBV20-1	CSARDRLAGWGIGEQYF	TGCAGTGCTAGAGATCGTCTAGCGGGGTGGGGGATTGGAGAGCAGTACTTC
once	TRBJ2-1	.	TRBV18	CASSPSGGLYNEQFF	TGTGCCAGCTCACCCTCGGGCGGGCTGTACAATGAGCAGTTCTTC
few	TRBJ1-4	.	TRBV28	CASRGSAINEKLFF	TGTGCCAGCCGGGGGTCAGCGATTAATGAAAAACTGTTTTTT
.	TRBJ2-3	TRBD2	TRBV5-1	CASSFSTSGRDTDTQYF	TGCGCCAGCAGCTTTTCGACTAGCGGGAGGGACACAGATACGCAGTATTTT
.	TRBJ2-1	TRBD1	TRBV12-3/TRBV12-4	CASSFGDRRFF	TGTGCCAGCAGTTTTGGGGACAGGAGGTTCTTC
many	TRBJ1-5	.	TRBV7-2	CASSLALGNQPQHF	TGTGCCAGCAGCTTAGCGCTGGGGAATCAGCCCCAGCATTTT
.	TRBJ2-7	.	TRBV6-6	CAAGAQPHYEQYF	TGTGCCGCCGGAGCCCAACCTCACTACGAGCAGTACTTC
.	TRBJ2-4	.	TRBV3-1	CASSQGGGTLSLAKNIQYF	TGTGCCAGCAGCCAAGGCGGGGGCACACTTTCGCTAGCCAAAAACATTCAGTACTTC
few	TRBJ1-2	TRBD1	TRBV10-3	CAISRQGYGYTF	TGTGCCATCAGCCGACAGGGCTATGGCTACACCTTC
many	TRBJ1-2	.	TRBV12-3/TRBV12-4	CASSFGTGNYGYTF	TGTGCCAGCAGTTTTGGTACAGGGAACTATGGCTACACCTTC
.	TRBJ2-3	TRBD2	TRBV11-3	CASGGGVVTDTQYF	TGTGCCAGCGGGGGGGGAGTCGTCACAGATACGCAGTATTTT
.	TRBJ2-1	TRBD2	TRBV3-1	CASSQTGTSVWNEQFF	TGTGCCAGCAGCCAAACCGGGACTAGCGTGTGGAATGAGCAGTTCTTC
many	TRBJ2-7	TRBD1	TRBV12-3/TRBV12-4	CASSRRQGEEQYF	TGTGCCAGCAGCCGTAGACAGGGGGAAGAGCAGTACTTC
.	TRBJ2-7	.	TRBV6-1	CASGGRGLAYEQYF	TGTGCCAGCGGAGGGCGGGGTCTTGCCTACGAGCAGTACTTC
few	TRBJ2-7	.	TRBV27	CASSSRPSSYEQYF	TGTGCCAGCAGTTCCCGTCCCAGCTCCTACGAGCAGTACTTC
many	TRBJ1-6	.	TRBV4-2	CASSQVENSPLHF	TGTGCCAGCAGCCAAGTCGAAAATTCACCCCTCCACTTT
few	TRBJ2-7	TRBD1	TRBV9	CASSVAPGQGEVYEQYF	TGTGCCAGCAGCGTAGCTCCGGGACAGGGAGAGGTCTACGAGCAGTACTTC
.	TRBJ1-1	.	TRBV29-1	CSVGVGQNTEAFF	TGCAGCGTTGGTGTAGGGCAGAACACTGAAGCTTTCTTT
.	TRBJ2-1	.	TRBV27	CASSSRTQPSYNEQFF	TGTGCCAGCAGTTCCAGGACTCAACCTTCCTACAATGAGCAGTTCTTC
.	TRBJ2-1	TRBD2	TRBV15	CASKKRGYNEQFF	TGTGCCTCCAAAAAGCGGGGGTACAATGAGCAGTTCTTC
.	TRBJ2-3	.	TRBV20-1	CSARGDSFPGTDTQYF	TGCAGTGCTAGGGGCGACTCCTTCCCAGGCACAGATACGCAGTATTTT
.	TRBJ2-1	.	TRBV29-1	CSVGMMGALVNEQFF	TGCAGCGTTGGGATGATGGGGGCCCTGGTCAATGAGCAGTTCTTC
.	TRBJ1-2	.	TRBV7-2	CASSLTREGYTF	TGTGCCAGCAGCTTAACGAGGGAAGGCTACACCTTC
.	TRBJ2-6	.	TRBV5-1	CASSLRAGDSGANVLTF	TGCGCCAGCAGCTTGCGGGCAGGGGATTCTGGGGCCAACGTCCTGACTTTC
once	TRBJ1-5	.	TRBV20-1	CSAGRGNQPQHF	TGCAGTGCCGGTCGAGGCAATCAGCCCCAGCATTTT
.	TRBJ2-3	TRBD2	TRBV20-1	CSASRLAGVADTQYF	TGCAGTGCTAGTCGGCTAGCGGGGGTGGCAGATACGCAGTATTTT
.	TRBJ1-6	.	TRBV20-1	CSARERSSYNSPLHF	TGCAGTGCTAGAGAGCGGTCCTCCTATAATTCACCCCTCCACTTT
many	TRBJ2-7	TRBD2	TRBV20-1	CSARGVLAGGTYEQYF	TGCAGTGCTAGAGGAGTCCTAGCGGGAGGAACCTACGAGCAGTACTTC
few	TRBJ1-2	.	TRBV5-8	CASGSRRGGYTF	TGTGCCAGCGGGTCCCGCAGGGGCGGCTACACCTTC
few	TRBJ2-1	TRBD2	TRBV9	CASSLRAGRTSGRNEQFF	TGTGCCAGCAGCCTCAGAGCCGGGAGGACTAGCGGGAGAAATGAGCAGTTCTTC
.	TRBJ2-1	TRBD2	TRBV7-6	CASSTGLAGYNEQFF	TGTGCCAGCAGCACGGGACTAGCGGGATACAATGAGCAGTTCTTC
once	TRBJ1-1	TRBD1	TRBV20-1	CSARDQRGLGEAFF	TGCAGTGCTAGAGATCAAAGGGGGCTAGGTGAAGCTTTCTTT
few	TRBJ1-2	TRBD1	TRBV12-3/TRBV12-4	CASSRPGTGLSSYGYTF	TGTGCCAGCAGCCGTCCCGGGACAGGCTTAAGTTCCTATGGCTACACCTTC
.	TRBJ2-7	.	TRBV12-3/TRBV12-4	CASSFGAEQYF	TGTGCCAGCAGTTTCGGAGCCGAGCAGTACTTC
.	TRBJ2-7	TRBD1	TRBV7-2	CASSPSTGFEQYF	TGTGCCAGCAGCCCCTCGACAGGGTTCGAGCAGTACTTC
many	TRBJ2-1	.	TRBV6-6	CASSLDRDNEQFF	TGTGCCAGCAGTTTGGACAGAGACAATGAGCAGTTCTTC
.	TRBJ2-1	.	TRBV7-2	CASSNRDNEQFF	TGTGCCAGCAGCAACAGGGACAATGAGCAGTTCTTC
.	TRBJ2-5	.	TRBV11-2	CASSWRGGDQETQYF	TGTGCCAGCAGCTGGCGGGGCGGAGACCAAGAGACCCAGTACTTC
many	TRBJ2-5	TRBD2	TRBV12-3/TRBV12-4	CASSSGTSGGETQYF	TGTGCCAGCAGTTCAGGGACTAGCGGAGGAGAGACCCAGTACTTC